This T cell receptor (beta chain) emerged from a study of blood T cell repertoires in COVID-19. The length of the CDR3 is 16 residues. Germline V gene sequence: CDR1 LGHDT, CDR2 YNNKEL (reference sequence). The germline V and J ends were trimmed by 2 bases and 0 bases, with 11 bases remaining between them. Measured with immunoSEQ multiplex PCR; TCRdb has only the in-frame clones, and not every one. The repertoire has about 190,000 clones, around 86% of them found once; the top ten carry under 7.5%. This receptor was identified in a woman in her thirties or forties with acute or convalescent COVID-19. V and J are TRBV3-1 (or the pseudogene TRBV3-2) and TRBJ1-3, with D hard to call. Sequencing input: peripheral blood. CDR3 bases: TGTGCCAGCAGCCAACCCACCCGGGGCTCTGGAAACACCATATATTTT. Amino acid sequence: CASSQPTRGSGNTIYF.